This T cell receptor beta chain was captured by sequencing in a study of T cell changes during pregnancy in multiple sclerosis. Clones were read by immunoSEQ multiplex PCR, and TCRdb kept only the in-frame ones, dropping some. The sample records fewer than 60,000 clones, approximately 95% being singletons. Germline CDR1 is MNHNS and CDR2 is SASEGT. CDR3 size: 15 residues. Germline trimming cut 6 bases from V and 4 bases from J; bases unmatched to any gene: 7. This rearrangement joins TRBV6-1 to TRBJ2-3; TRBD2 aligns across 10 bases. This TCR was recovered from a female donor with multiple sclerosis, enrolled in a pregnancy study. The sample in question was CD8+ T cells from peripheral blood mononuclear cells, obtained in the first trimester of pregnancy. The DNA of the CDR3 is TGTGCCAGCAGGCGCGCTAGCGGGAGAGCAGATACGCAGTATTTT. Its protein is CASRRASGRADTQYF.